This entry features one T cell receptor (beta chain) sequence. The data belong to a study of blood T cell repertoires in COVID-19. Study details: Samples came from the United States, Italy and Spain, spanning acute and convalescent COVID-19. The analysed material was cDNA or gDNA that came from T cells, B-cell-depleted T cells, or PBMCs.

CDR3 length: 15 residues. V shed 6 bases, J shed 5 bases, and the junction held 7 bases outside the gene matches. The V gene's germline CDR1 is KGHSH and CDR2 LQKENI. In the authors' workflow: Nucleated cell number was recorded as an estimate derived from reference gene primer amplification. TCRdb's table, derived via immunoSEQ multiplex PCR, lists solely in-frame clones and lacks some. V, J and clone size are taken as reported in that table, and D and trimming were inferred from the DNA itself. The table shows roughly 230,000 clones, with around four fifths occurring only once. Sample: peripheral blood. This receptor was obtained from a woman aged 55-70 years with active or convalescent COVID-19. The rearrangement uses TRBV18 and TRBJ2-7; TRBD2 matches 13 bases. CDR3 bases: TGTGCCAGCTCCTTCGGACTAGCGGGAGTCGACGAGCAGTACTTC. Amino acid sequence: CASSFGLAGVDEQYF.